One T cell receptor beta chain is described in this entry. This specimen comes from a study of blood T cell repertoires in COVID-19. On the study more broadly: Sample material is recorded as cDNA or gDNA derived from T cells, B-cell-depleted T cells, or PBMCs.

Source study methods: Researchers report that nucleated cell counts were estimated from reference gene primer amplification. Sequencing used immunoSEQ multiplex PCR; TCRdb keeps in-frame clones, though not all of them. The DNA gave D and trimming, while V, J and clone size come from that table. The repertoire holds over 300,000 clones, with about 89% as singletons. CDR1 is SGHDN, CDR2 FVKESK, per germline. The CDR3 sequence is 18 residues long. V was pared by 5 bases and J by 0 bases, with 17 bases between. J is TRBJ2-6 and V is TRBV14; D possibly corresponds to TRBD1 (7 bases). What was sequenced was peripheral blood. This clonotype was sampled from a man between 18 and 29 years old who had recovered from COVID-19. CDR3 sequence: CASSFGGTVPSGANVLTF. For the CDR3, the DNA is TGTGCCAGCAGCTTCGGCGGGACAGTTCCCTCTGGGGCCAACGTCCTGACTTTC.